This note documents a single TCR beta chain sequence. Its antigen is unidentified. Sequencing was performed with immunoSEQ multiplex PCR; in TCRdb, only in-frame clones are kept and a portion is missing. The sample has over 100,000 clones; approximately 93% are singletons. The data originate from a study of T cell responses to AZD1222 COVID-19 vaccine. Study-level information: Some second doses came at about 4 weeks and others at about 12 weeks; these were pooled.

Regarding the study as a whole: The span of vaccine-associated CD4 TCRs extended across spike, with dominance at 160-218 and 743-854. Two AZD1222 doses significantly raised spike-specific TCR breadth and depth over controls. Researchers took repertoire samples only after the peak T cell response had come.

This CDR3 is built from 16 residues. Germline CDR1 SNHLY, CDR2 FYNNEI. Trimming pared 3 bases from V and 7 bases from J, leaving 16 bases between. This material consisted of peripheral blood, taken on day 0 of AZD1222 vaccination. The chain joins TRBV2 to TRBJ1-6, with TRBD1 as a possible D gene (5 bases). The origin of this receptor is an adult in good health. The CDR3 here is CASSEGTADRNSPLHF. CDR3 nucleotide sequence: TGTGCCAGCAGTGAGGGGACGGCGGACCGCAATTCACCCCTCCACTTT.